The 30 T cell receptor beta chains presented below share a single source sample, sequenced in a study of blood T cells in healthy people across ages. A sample-barcoded 5' primer and a J-beta primer mix were used in a second PCR of roughly 7 to 12 cycles. TCRdb passed the 5' RACE reads through MiXCR, listing each CDR3 protein once. This sample has about 1.1 million distinct CDR3 sequences, with less than 45% found just once. Sequencing was performed on blood. These receptors all come from a man aged 18 to 35 in good health.

The gene calls are TRBV20-1 and TRBJ1-4; D might be TRBD1 (5 bases). V lost 0 bases and J lost 10, with 24 bases in between. The germline gives CDR1 DFQATT, CDR2 SNEGSKA (reference sequence). This CDR3 has 17 residues. This chain's CDR3 is CSARDSGGAQGFGKLFF. The CDR3 nucleotides are TGCAGTGCTAGAGATTCGGGGGGTGCTCAGGGCTTCGGAAAACTGTTTTTT.

This clonotype occurred once. Its ends do not fully match the called genes, so a read error is possible. J is TRBJ2-5 and V is TRBV20-1; D perhaps matches TRBD1 (6 bases). Germline loops: CDR1 DFQATT, CDR2 SNEGSKA (reference sequence). The CDR3 runs 16 residues. CDR3 loop: CRARDKLGQLLNEQYF. Here the CDR3 DNA reads TGCCGTGCTAGAGATAAGTTAGGACAGCTACTCAATGAGCAGTACTTC.

This clonotype has just a few counts. In nucleotides, the CDR3 is TGTGCCAGCAGTTTCGGACAGGGAGGGCACGCCGAGCAGTACTTC. As protein: CASSFGQGGHAEQYF. This chain joins TRBV27 and TRBJ2-7; D possibly corresponds to TRBD1 (8 bases). Per germline, CDR1 MNHEY and CDR2 SMNVEV (reference sequence). This CDR3 has 15 residues. The V end was cut by 3 bases, the J end by 6 bases, with 18 bases between.

J is TRBJ1-2 and V is TRBV5-1, with D maybe TRBD1 (5 bases). The CDR3 has 13 amino acids. Trimming left V 3 bases short and J 3 bases short, with 9 bases between. Germline V CDR1 and CDR2: SGHRS, YFSETQ. In DNA form, the CDR3 reads TGCGCCAGCAGCTGGGGAGGGGACTATGGCTACACCTTC. This sequence encodes CASSWGGDYGYTF. The complete variable domain, with remaining parts taken from reference TRBV5-1 and TRBJ1-2, reads KAGVTQTPRYLIKTRGQQVTLSCSPISGHRSVSWYQQTPGQGLQFLFEYFSETQRNKGNFPGRFSGRQFSNSRSEMNVSTLELGDSALYLCASSWGGDYGYTFGSGTRLTVV.

In its sample, this clonotype was seen a few times. V gene TRBV20-1 combines with J gene TRBJ2-2, with D maybe TRBD2 (6 bases). Trimming stripped 2 bases from V and 1 base from J, with 11 bases between. Germline CDR1 and CDR2: DFQATT and SNEGSKA (reference sequence). The CDR3 has 15 residues. The CDR3 protein is CSARQAGVNTGELFF. CDR3 DNA sequence: TGCAGTGCTAGACAAGCGGGCGTGAACACCGGGGAGCTGTTTTTT.

This rearrangement joins TRBV3-1 to TRBJ2-3; D not resolved. The CDR3 extends over 15 amino acids. Germline V gene data show CDR1 as LGHDT and CDR2 as YNNKEL (reference sequence). V lost 0 bases and J 2 bases, leaving 9 bases between the germline ends. The CDR3 bases are TGTGCCAGCAGCCAAGATGTTGCCACCACAGATACGCAGTATTTT. Translated, it gives CASSQDVATTDTQYF.

The V gene is TRBV4-1, the J gene TRBJ2-3; no definite D call. The germline V gene has CDR1 MGHRA and CDR2 YSYEKL. V dropped 1 base and J dropped 5 bases, with 7 bases sitting between them. The CDR3 sequence is 13 residues long. CDR3 sequence (DNA): TGCGCCAGCAGCCAAGTGTCCGGAGATACGCAGTATTTT. It codes for CASSQVSGDTQYF.

This clonotype was observed many times. The chain carries TRBV6-5 and TRBJ2-3, with 13 bases fitting TRBD2. Per the germline V gene, CDR1 is MNHEY and CDR2 is SVGAGI. V dropped 6 bases and J dropped 2; count of bases not matched to a gene: 8. The CDR3 is made up of 17 amino acids. Here the CDR3 reads CASSAGTSGANTDTQYF. Here the CDR3 DNA reads TGTGCCAGCAGCGCCGGGACTAGCGGGGCGAACACAGATACGCAGTATTTT.

This clonotype showed up many times. The V call is TRBV25-1, the J call TRBJ2-3; D is uncertain. The CDR3 has 13 amino acids. Germline-derived CDR1 and CDR2 are MGHDK and SYGVNS. V was shortened by 8 bases and J by 4 bases, with 13 bases between the two germline ends. As DNA, the CDR3 is TGTGCCAGCCAAAGGGCCTTGGCAGATACGCAGTATTTT. The encoded protein is CASQRALADTQYF.

The chain has TRBV6-6 and TRBJ2-5; 13 positions agree with TRBD2. The length of the CDR3 is 15 residues. The germline gives CDR1 MNHNY, CDR2 SVGAGI (reference sequence). With 2 bases clipped from V and 11 bases from J, the junction kept 8 bases outside the gene matches. CDR3 amino acids: CASSYGTSGVIEQYF. CDR3 bases: TGTGCCAGCAGTTACGGGACTAGCGGGGTAATTGAGCAGTACTTC.

The chain carries TRBV6-2 or TRBV6-3 and TRBJ1-5; D is uncertain. CDR3 size: 14 residues. Germline assignment: CDR1 MNHEY and CDR2 SVGEGT. V was shortened by 6 bases and J by 2 bases, with 11 bases between the two germline ends. CDR3 in DNA: TGTGCCAGCAGGGATTCGTTGGGCAATCAGCCCCAGCATTTT. Its protein product is CASRDSLGNQPQHF.

The rearrangement joins TRBV7-6 to TRBJ1-2; 7 bases align to TRBD1. This CDR3 region has 13 residues. In germline, CDR1 is SGHVS, CDR2 FNYEAQ. The trim removed 5 bases at V and 8 bases at J, leaving 8 bases unmatched. DNA of the CDR3: TGTGCCAGCAGCGACGACCAGGGGGGCGGCTACACCTTC. The encoded protein is CASSDDQGGGYTF.

The chain links TRBV20-1 to TRBJ2-5, with a tentative D call TRBD1 (5 bases). Trimming stripped 0 bases from V and 3 bases from J, with 11 bases between. The CDR3 consists of 14 residues. CDR1 is DFQATT, CDR2 SNEGSKA, per germline (reference sequence). This CDR3 reads CSARDGAGEETQYF. The CDR3 DNA reads as TGCAGTGCTAGAGATGGGGCAGGAGAAGAGACCCAGTACTTC.

The V call is TRBV9, the J call TRBJ2-3; TRBD2 matches 7 bases. J was trimmed by 2 bases and V by 0 bases; bases with no gene match: 9. The germline V gene encodes CDR1 SGDLS and CDR2 YYNGEE. This CDR3 comprises 17 residues. CDR3 sequence: CASSVGVLGGTTDTQYF. Written as DNA, the CDR3 is TGTGCCAGCAGCGTAGGGGTGTTGGGGGGGACCACAGATACGCAGTATTTT.

This chain links TRBV6-2 or TRBV6-3 with TRBJ1-5, with D perhaps TRBD1 (5 bases). V gave up 10 bases and J gave up 5 bases, with 12 bases separating them. Germline-derived CDR1 and CDR2 are MNHEY and SVGEGT. This CDR3 spans 12 amino acids. The CDR3 loop reads CATGDGDQPQHF. CDR3 nucleotide sequence: TGTGCCACCGGGGACGGCGATCAGCCCCAGCATTTT.

As regards this clonotype: The junction differs from germline at one of its ends, possibly a read error. The V call is TRBV6-6, the J call TRBJ2-1; 7 bases line up with TRBD1. The CDR3 runs to 12 residues. Per the germline V gene, CDR1 is MNHNY and CDR2 is SVGAGI (reference sequence). CDR3 protein: CASSYTGDEPFF. The CDR3 bases are TGTGCCAGCAGCTACACAGGGGATGAGCCGTTCTTC.

This clonotype was detected a few times. The chain joins TRBV20-1 to TRBJ1-1; 7 nucleotides match TRBD1. Germline-derived CDR1 and CDR2 are DFQATT and SNEGSKA (reference sequence). The CDR3 runs 13 residues. CDR3 in amino acids: CSQQGRLNTEAFF. CDR3 bases: TGCAGCCAACAGGGGCGATTGAACACTGAAGCTTTCTTT.

The V call is TRBV4-3, the J call TRBJ1-4; 8 nucleotides align to TRBD1. The CDR3 sequence is 22 residues long. Germline V gives CDR1 LGHNA, CDR2 YSLEER. The V gene end was trimmed by 0 bases and the J gene end by 5 bases; junction bases not matched to a gene: 23. CDR3 amino acids: CASSQDYPMWAGGGQRNEKLFF. DNA for the CDR3: TGCGCCAGCAGCCAAGATTACCCCATGTGGGCAGGGGGCGGGCAGAGGAATGAAAAACTGTTTTTT.

The chain uses TRBV10-3 and TRBJ2-3, with TRBD2 matching over 12 bases. The CDR3 totals 17 residues. CDR1 ENHRY and CDR2 SYGVKD come from the germline V gene. V was clipped by 3 bases and J by 3 bases; unmatched bases: 7. CDR3 nucleotide sequence: TGTGCCATCAGTGAATCCTCGACTAGCGGGGGAACAGATACGCAGTATTTT. Its translation is CAISESSTSGGTDTQYF.

This chain links TRBV28 with TRBJ1-4; possible D gene TRBD1, 5 bases. The CDR3 sequence is 15 residues long. The germline gives CDR1 MDHEN, CDR2 SYDVKM. V dropped 8 bases and J dropped 6 bases, with 19 bases sitting between them. CDR3 protein: CASQGRDNLDEKLFF. In DNA, the CDR3 is TGTGCCAGCCAGGGCAGGGATAACCTTGATGAAAAACTGTTTTTT.

V and J are TRBV7-8 and TRBJ2-2, with 7 bases fitting TRBD2. V shed 5 bases, J shed 1 base, and the junction held 7 bases outside the gene matches. The CDR3 covers 16 residues. Looked up from germline, CDR1 is SGHVS and CDR2 is FQNEAQ. Here the CDR3 reads CASSRVLARNTGELFF. The DNA of the CDR3 is TGTGCCAGCAGCCGTGTACTAGCGAGGAACACCGGGGAGCTGTTTTTT. Together with reference TRBV7-8 and TRBJ2-2, the CDR3 gives the full variable domain: GAGVSQSPRYKVAKRGQDVALRCDPISGHVSLFWYQQALGQGPEFLTYFQNEAQLDKSGLPSDRFFAERPEGSVSTLKIQRTQQEDSAVYLCASSRVLARNTGELFFGEGSRLTVL.

This rearrangement joins TRBV7-9 to TRBJ2-7; no reliable D call. V was shortened by 7 bases and J by 7 bases, with 17 bases between the two germline ends. CDR1 is SEHNR, CDR2 FQNEAQ, per germline (reference sequence). The CDR3 loop spans 13 amino acids. The chain's CDR3 is CASIRADPREQYF. The DNA for the CDR3 is TGTGCCAGCATCCGGGCGGATCCTCGGGAGCAGTACTTC.

This clonotype was seen a handful of times. This sequence joins TRBV29-1 and TRBJ1-2, with D unclear. Germline V gene sequence: CDR1 SQVTM, CDR2 ANQGSEA. CDR3 length equals 10 residues. With 7 bases removed from V and 7 bases from J, the gap between germline ends came to 10 bases. CDR3 sequence (DNA): TGCAGCGCCGAACTGGGTGGCTACACCTTC. Residues: CSAELGGYTF.

There are a few counts of this clonotype. The chain is built from TRBV6-2 or TRBV6-3 and TRBJ1-2; 7 bases line up with TRBD1. V lost 7 bases to trimming and J lost 2 bases; unmatched junction nucleotides: 1. Germline-derived CDR1 and CDR2 are MNHEY and SVGEGT. The CDR3 is made up of 12 amino acids. CDR3 DNA: TGTGCCAGCACCAGGGGGAACTATGGCTACACCTTC. Amino acids: CASTRGNYGYTF.

The table lists this clonotype with a few counts. The gene calls are TRBV15 and TRBJ2-3; D is uncertain. The V end lost 2 bases, the J end lost 4 bases, and 16 bases lay between the germline ends. CDR1 is LNHNV, CDR2 YYDKDF, per germline (reference sequence). This CDR3 is 16 amino acids long. The CDR3 loop reads CATSRRVSIPADTQYF. As DNA, the CDR3 is TGTGCCACCAGCAGAAGGGTCTCCATTCCGGCAGATACGCAGTATTTT.

This clonotype was seen only a few times. The chain employs TRBV29-1 and TRBJ2-7; possibly TRBD1 for D (6 bases). Germline loops: CDR1 SQVTM, CDR2 ANQGSEA. V lost 8 bases and J 7 bases, leaving 18 bases between the germline ends. This CDR3 has 12 residues. CDR3 region: CSPPQGKNEQYF. Written as DNA, the CDR3 is TGCAGCCCTCCACAGGGTAAGAATGAGCAGTACTTC.

The gene calls are TRBV4-3 and TRBJ1-4; tentatively, D is TRBD1 (5 bases). This CDR3 spans 14 amino acids. With 2 bases removed from V and 8 bases from J, the gap between germline ends came to 12 bases. Germline V gene lookup returns CDR1 LGHNA and CDR2 YSLEER. The CDR3 nucleotides read TGCGCCAGCAGCCAATGGGGGGGGGAGGAAAAACTGTTTTTT. Translating it yields CASSQWGGEEKLFF.

V usage is TRBV20-1 and J usage is TRBJ2-3; TRBD1 matches 7 bases. Germline assignment: CDR1 DFQATT and CDR2 SNEGSKA (reference sequence). The CDR3 runs to 15 residues. V was clipped by 5 bases and J by 0 bases; unmatched bases: 8. CDR3 nucleotides: TGCAGTGCTCCCCGGGACAGATCTAGCACAGATACGCAGTATTTT. It encodes CSAPRDRSSTDTQYF.

The V gene is TRBV27, the J gene TRBJ2-1; D not certain. Gene TRBJ2-7 matches the end of the DNA better, so the J call may be wrong. The germline V gene encodes CDR1 MNHEY and CDR2 SMNVEV (reference sequence). The CDR3 is made up of 14 amino acids. Written as DNA, the CDR3 is TGTGCCAGCAGTCGACTGGATAACTACAATGAGCAGTACTTC. Protein product: CASSRLDNYNEQYF.

The J gene is TRBJ1-4, the V gene TRBV3-1; D is ambiguous. V shed 0 bases and J shed 7 bases, with 18 bases lying between them. Germline-derived CDR1 and CDR2 are LGHDT and YNNKEL (reference sequence). CDR3 size: 17 residues. CDR3 residues: CASSQESPSRTGEKLFF. CDR3 coding DNA: TGTGCCAGCAGCCAAGAGTCTCCTTCGCGTACTGGTGAAAAACTGTTTTTT. Combining the CDR3 with reference TRBV3-1 and TRBJ1-4 gives the whole variable domain DTAVSQTPKYLVTQMGNDKSIKCEQNLGHDTMYWYKQDSKKFLKIMFSYNNKELIINETVPNRFSPKSPDKAHLNLHINSLELGDSAVYFCASSQESPSRTGEKLFFGSGTQLSVL.